Listed here is a single T cell receptor beta chain. Its antigen is undetermined. This sample stems from a study of T cell responses to AZD1222 COVID-19 vaccine. Findings of the study overall: There were repertoire samples only from the period after the peak T cell response.

Only in-frame clones appear in the TCRdb table, and some are missing; sequencing was by immunoSEQ multiplex PCR. The table has 90,000 to 150,000 clones, around nine tenths seen once. CDR3 length: 16 amino acids. Germline V gene sequence: CDR1 MNHEY, CDR2 SVGEGT. V lost 6 bases, J lost 4 bases, and 10 bases stayed unmatched. V gene TRBV6-2 or TRBV6-3 combines with J gene TRBJ1-3; 9 nucleotides line up with TRBD1. This specimen consisted of peripheral blood, obtained on day 0 of AZD1222 vaccination. This sequence was found in an adult in good health. CDR3 DNA sequence: TGTGCCAGCAGCACCCCGGACAGGGGTAGAGGAAACACCATATATTTT. Translation: CASSTPDRGRGNTIYF.